The 27 T cell receptor beta chains below were found in one sample sequenced in a study of blood T cell repertoires in COVID-19. Sequencing used immunoSEQ multiplex PCR; TCRdb keeps in-frame clones, though not all of them. Of tens of thousands of clones in the sample, roughly 91% are singletons; the top ten hold around 4.7%. Sequencing was performed on peripheral blood. The receptor set was obtained from a woman of 80 years or more with active COVID-19.

The chain recombines TRBV7-3 with TRBJ2-3; unclear D gene. The germline V gene encodes CDR1 SGHTA and CDR2 FQGTGA. The CDR3 spans 15 residues. The germline V and J ends were trimmed by 5 bases and 0 bases, with 12 bases remaining between them. The CDR3 DNA follows: TGTGCCAGCAGCACTCAAGCGAGCAGCACAGATACGCAGTATTTT. This encodes CASSTQASSTDTQYF.

This chain joins TRBV7-2 and TRBJ2-3; D unclear. V shed 5 bases and J shed 0 bases, with 15 bases lying between them. Germline CDR1 reads SGHTA; CDR2 reads FQGNSA. CDR3 length: 16 amino acids. This CDR3 is CASSPTVTTSTDTQYF. CDR3 nucleotides: TGTGCCAGCAGCCCTACTGTAACTACTAGCACAGATACGCAGTATTTT.

This chain links TRBV25-1 with TRBJ1-1; D ambiguous. Looked up from germline, CDR1 is MGHDK and CDR2 is SYGVNS. This CDR3 has 12 residues. V shed 0 bases and J shed 8 bases, with 7 bases lying between them. CDR3 DNA: TGTGCCAGCAGTGAATACCCGGAGGAAGCTTTCTTT. Its protein is CASSEYPEEAFF.

This clone was recorded only once. The chain joins TRBV7-9 to TRBJ1-2; a possible D gene is TRBD1 (6 bases). V lost 4 bases and J lost 5, with 11 bases in between. This CDR3 comprises 13 residues. Per germline, CDR1 SEHNR and CDR2 FQNEAQ (reference sequence). This chain's CDR3 is CASSWGGVYGYTF. The DNA for the CDR3 is TGTGCCAGCAGCTGGGGGGGCGTATATGGCTACACCTTC.

J is TRBJ2-7 and V is TRBV28; TRBD2 might be the D (5 bases). V was pared by 3 bases and J by 0 bases, with 24 bases between. This CDR3 contains 19 residues. In germline, CDR1 is MDHEN, CDR2 SYDVKM. The CDR3 sequence: CASSLKLTPRERLSYEQYF. CDR3 coding DNA: TGTGCCAGCAGTTTGAAGCTAACCCCCCGGGAACGCCTCTCCTACGAGCAGTACTTC.

The V gene is TRBV7-9, the J gene TRBJ2-1; 10 nucleotides line up with TRBD2. The CDR3 is made up of 16 amino acids. The J segment lost 8 bases and the V segment lost 3 bases, leaving 10 bases of the junction unmatched. Germline CDR1 reads SEHNR; CDR2 reads FQNEAQ (reference sequence). The DNA of the CDR3 is TGTGCCAGCAGCTTTTTAGCGGGAGGCTTGGGGGATGAGCAGTTCTTC. Translated, it gives CASSFLAGGLGDEQFF. The variable domain in full, with the rest retrieved from reference TRBV7-9 and TRBJ2-1, is DTGVSQNPRHKITKRGQNVTFRCDPISEHNRLYWYRQTLGQGPEFLTYFQNEAQLEKSRLLSDRFSAERPKGSFSTLEIQRTEQGDSAMYLCASSFLAGGLGDEQFFGPGTRLTVL.

The sample holds a few counts of this clone. The chain recombines TRBV7-9 with TRBJ1-1; D possibly corresponds to TRBD1 (5 bases). V lost 6 bases and J lost 0, with 8 bases in between. Germline V gene data show CDR1 as SEHNR and CDR2 as FQNEAQ (reference sequence). This CDR3 spans 13 amino acids. The CDR3 sequence: CASREGVNTEAFF. CDR3 in DNA: TGTGCCAGCAGGGAAGGGGTGAACACTGAAGCTTTCTTT.

The CDR3, as DNA: TGTGCCATCAGTGAGTCGATAGGGACTAGCAAGTACTTC. Encoded protein: CAISESIGTSKYF. The chain recombines TRBV10-3 with TRBJ2-7; 9 positions match TRBD2. The V segment lost 0 bases and the J segment 11 bases; nucleotides outside the gene matches: 5. Germline CDR1 is ENHRY and CDR2 is SYGVKD. The CDR3 is made up of 13 amino acids.

The rearrangement links TRBV18 to TRBJ2-7; TRBD2 aligns across 8 bases. In germline, CDR1 is KGHSH, CDR2 LQKENI. J was trimmed by 7 bases and V by 0 bases; bases with no gene match: 11. The length of the CDR3 is 16 residues. DNA for the CDR3: TGTGCCAGCTCACCACCATACCGGGTTACGGGGGGGGAGCAGTACTTC. Residues: CASSPPYRVTGGEQYF.

The V gene is TRBV5-6, the J gene TRBJ2-3; 9 bases line up with TRBD2. The length of the CDR3 is 15 residues. The ends lost 4 bases at V and 2 bases at J; junction bases unmatched: 5. Germline-derived CDR1 and CDR2 are SGHDT and YYEEEE. The DNA of the CDR3 is TGTGCCAGCAGCGCGACTAGCGGATACACAGATACGCAGTATTTT. Translating it yields CASSATSGYTDTQYF.

This clone showed up just once. The CDR3: CASSLTGMRSNQPQHF. Written as DNA, the CDR3 is TGTGCCAGCAGCCTCACGGGGATGAGGAGCAATCAGCCCCAGCATTTT. The rearrangement links TRBV28 to TRBJ1-5; D is unclear. CDR1 and CDR2 from the germline V gene are MDHEN and SYDVKM. CDR3 length: 16 residues. Trimming pared 6 bases from V and 1 base from J, leaving 16 bases between.

This chain links TRBV7-9 with TRBJ2-7; D is possibly TRBD1 (7 bases). The V gene lost 4 bases and the J gene lost 2 bases, with 12 bases spanning the gap. CDR1 is SEHNR, CDR2 FQNEAQ, per germline (reference sequence). This CDR3 spans 14 amino acids. The CDR3 loop is CASSSRDSTYEQYF. The CDR3 DNA follows: TGTGCCAGCAGCTCGCGGGACAGTACCTACGAGCAGTACTTC.

The chain joins TRBV2 to TRBJ1-4; 10 positions match TRBD1. The CDR3 runs to 15 residues. V was clipped by 4 bases and J by 8 bases; unmatched bases: 7. The germline V gene encodes CDR1 SNHLY and CDR2 FYNNEI. CDR3 nucleotides: TGTGCCAGCAGTGGTTCCGGGACAGGGGTGGAAAAACTGTTTTTT. Translating it yields CASSGSGTGVEKLFF.

The chain recombines TRBV19 with TRBJ2-3; TRBD2 matches at 7 bases. The CDR3 is 15 residues long. V dropped 6 bases and J dropped 2; count of bases not matched to a gene: 8. The germline V gene has CDR1 LNHDA and CDR2 SQIVND (reference sequence). In nucleotides, the CDR3 is TGTGCCAGTAGCCAAAAGCGGGACTTCACAGATACGCAGTATTTT. This gives the protein CASSQKRDFTDTQYF.

The rearrangement joins TRBV6-4 to TRBJ2-5; 11 bases fit TRBD2. The ends lost 11 bases at V and 4 bases at J; junction bases unmatched: 18. The CDR3 extends over 17 amino acids. Germline-derived CDR1 and CDR2 are MRHNA and SNTAGT. The CDR3 is CAGISPRSGRARETQYF. CDR3 DNA sequence: TGTGCCGGCATATCCCCTCGTAGCGGGAGGGCGAGAGAGACCCAGTACTTC.

This sequence joins TRBV10-3 and TRBJ1-5; the D gene is possibly TRBD1 (6 bases). Germline V CDR1 and CDR2: ENHRY, SYGVKD. Trimming stripped 4 bases from V and 4 bases from J, with 17 bases between. This CDR3 is 16 amino acids long. CDR3: CAISALQGEGNQPQHF. The CDR3 bases are TGTGCCATCAGTGCGTTACAGGGAGAAGGGAATCAGCCCCAGCATTTT.

The J gene is TRBJ2-3, the V gene TRBV6-6, with 12 bases aligning to TRBD2. The CDR3 has 19 residues. V was clipped by 6 bases and J by 6 bases; unmatched bases: 19. The V gene's germline CDR1 is MNHNY and CDR2 SVGAGI (reference sequence). The CDR3 DNA sequence: TGTGCCAGCAGCCGACAGTCACTGACTAGCGGGAGCCTATCGGATACGCAGTATTTT. Translated, it gives CASSRQSLTSGSLSDTQYF.

The J gene is TRBJ2-1, the V gene TRBV5-6; weak D call: TRBD1 (6 bases). Germline V gene lookup returns CDR1 SGHDT and CDR2 YYEEEE. The V end was cut by 4 bases, the J end by 4 bases, with 9 bases between. The CDR3 loop spans 13 amino acids. DNA of the CDR3: TGTGCCAGCAGCGGGGACACGTACAATGAGCAGTTCTTC. This codes for CASSGDTYNEQFF.

J is TRBJ2-1 and V is TRBV7-2; TRBD2 matches at 7 bases. The J segment lost 3 bases and the V segment lost 7 bases, leaving 6 bases of the junction unmatched. Germline lookup yields CDR1 SGHTA and CDR2 FQGNSA. There are 14 residues in the CDR3. The CDR3 reads CASTPRGSYNEQFF. The CDR3 DNA is TGTGCCAGCACCCCGCGGGGGAGCTACAATGAGCAGTTCTTC.

The genes are TRBV2 and TRBJ2-2, with 7 bases aligning to TRBD1. Germline CDR1 reads SNHLY; CDR2 reads FYNNEI. This CDR3 comprises 15 residues. V was clipped by 6 bases and J by 2 bases; unmatched bases: 6. CDR3 nucleotides: TGTGCCAGCAGCCGACAGGGCCCCAACACCGGGGAGCTGTTTTTT. It is translated as CASSRQGPNTGELFF.

With respect to this clone: At one boundary the junction diverges from the germline segment, which might be a read error. The chain recombines TRBV5-1 with TRBJ2-3; 11 positions match TRBD2. The CDR3 is 13 residues long. CDR1 and CDR2 (germline): SGHRS, YFSETQ. The CDR3 region is CASSPKPGLAVDF. The CDR3, as DNA: TGCGCCAGCAGCCCCAAACCGGGACTAGCGGTGGATTTT.

This chain connects TRBV28 to TRBJ2-1, with D possibly TRBD2 on 5 matching bases. Germline values: CDR1 MDHEN, CDR2 SYDVKM. CDR3 length: 17 residues. V was clipped by 5 bases and J by 5 bases, with 22 bases between them. CDR3 in amino acids: CASSPLPDGKGNNEQFF. In nucleotides, the CDR3 is TGTGCCAGCAGTCCGCTCCCAGACGGGAAGGGCAACAATGAGCAGTTCTTC. Using reference TRBV28 and TRBJ2-1 for the parts outside the CDR3, the full variable domain is DVKVTQSSRYLVKRTGEKVFLECVQDMDHENMFWYRQDPGLGLRLIYFSYDVKMKEKGDIPEGYSVSREKKERFSLILESASTNQTSMYLCASSPLPDGKGNNEQFFGPGTRLTVL.

The chain combines TRBV7-3 with TRBJ2-1; tentative D call: TRBD1 (6 bases). Per the germline V gene, CDR1 is SGHTA and CDR2 is FQGTGA. The CDR3 totals 15 residues. V lost 5 bases, J lost 7 bases, and 18 bases lay in between. CDR3 amino acids: CASSLPGHRRNEQFF. CDR3 nucleotide sequence: TGTGCCAGCAGCCTACCGGGACATCGCCGGAATGAGCAGTTCTTC.

DNA for the CDR3: TGTGCCAGCAGTTTTGGGGACAGAGCTAATGAAAAACTGTTTTTT. This sequence encodes CASSFGDRANEKLFF. The chain has TRBV28 and TRBJ1-4; 7 nucleotides line up with TRBD1. J lost 3 bases, V lost 3 bases, and 4 bases had no gene match. The CDR3 length is 15 residues. Germline lookup yields CDR1 MDHEN and CDR2 SYDVKM.

J is TRBJ1-2 and V is TRBV2, with 10 nucleotides matching TRBD1. Germline V gene sequence: CDR1 SNHLY, CDR2 FYNNEI. Trimming at V came to 10 bases and at J to 6 bases, leaving 2 bases not matched to a gene. The CDR3 runs 11 residues. The CDR3 region is CATGTGDGYTF. The CDR3, as DNA: TGTGCCACCGGGACAGGGGATGGCTACACCTTC.

The chain couples TRBV7-8 to TRBJ2-7; TRBD1 is a possible D gene (5 bases). The CDR3 runs to 14 residues. V lost 5 bases to trimming and J lost 5 bases, with 16 bases between them. Germline V gene sequence: CDR1 SGHVS, CDR2 FQNEAQ. CDR3 DNA sequence: TGTGCCAGCAGCGACCCCGCGGACATTGACGAGCAGTACTTC. Translation gives CASSDPADIDEQYF.

This chain joins TRBV7-3 and TRBJ1-5, with 8 bases aligning to TRBD1. Germline CDR1 SGHTA, CDR2 FQGTGA. The CDR3 consists of 13 residues. The V gene end was trimmed by 5 bases and the J gene end by 5 bases; junction bases not matched to a gene: 2. CDR3 bases: TGTGCCAGCAGCAAGGACAGGGATCAGCCCCAGCATTTT. Translating it yields CASSKDRDQPQHF.